The clone carrying this TCR beta chain has only one observation. Germline CDR1 is SNHLY and CDR2 is FYNNEI. V was trimmed by 7 bases and J by 5 bases, leaving 14 bases between them. The CDR3 is 13 residues long. The sample belongs to a study of blood T cell repertoires in COVID-19. At the level of the study: The United States, Italy and Spain supplied acute and convalescent COVID-19 samples. T cells, B-cell-depleted T cells, or PBMCs supplied cDNA or gDNA.

Sequenced by immunoSEQ multiplex PCR; TCRdb stores in-frame clones only, minus some. The sample consists of about 270,000 clones, about 88% of them appearing once. The V and J genes are TRBV2 and TRBJ2-5; D is perhaps TRBD1 (5 bases). The sequencing input was peripheral blood. The sequence was collected from a human donor with COVID-19, enrolled during active disease. The donor label of this sample is uncertain. For the CDR3, the DNA is TGTGCCAGCAAACCCCAGGGTGAGGAGACCCAGTACTTC. This gives the protein CASKPQGEETQYF.